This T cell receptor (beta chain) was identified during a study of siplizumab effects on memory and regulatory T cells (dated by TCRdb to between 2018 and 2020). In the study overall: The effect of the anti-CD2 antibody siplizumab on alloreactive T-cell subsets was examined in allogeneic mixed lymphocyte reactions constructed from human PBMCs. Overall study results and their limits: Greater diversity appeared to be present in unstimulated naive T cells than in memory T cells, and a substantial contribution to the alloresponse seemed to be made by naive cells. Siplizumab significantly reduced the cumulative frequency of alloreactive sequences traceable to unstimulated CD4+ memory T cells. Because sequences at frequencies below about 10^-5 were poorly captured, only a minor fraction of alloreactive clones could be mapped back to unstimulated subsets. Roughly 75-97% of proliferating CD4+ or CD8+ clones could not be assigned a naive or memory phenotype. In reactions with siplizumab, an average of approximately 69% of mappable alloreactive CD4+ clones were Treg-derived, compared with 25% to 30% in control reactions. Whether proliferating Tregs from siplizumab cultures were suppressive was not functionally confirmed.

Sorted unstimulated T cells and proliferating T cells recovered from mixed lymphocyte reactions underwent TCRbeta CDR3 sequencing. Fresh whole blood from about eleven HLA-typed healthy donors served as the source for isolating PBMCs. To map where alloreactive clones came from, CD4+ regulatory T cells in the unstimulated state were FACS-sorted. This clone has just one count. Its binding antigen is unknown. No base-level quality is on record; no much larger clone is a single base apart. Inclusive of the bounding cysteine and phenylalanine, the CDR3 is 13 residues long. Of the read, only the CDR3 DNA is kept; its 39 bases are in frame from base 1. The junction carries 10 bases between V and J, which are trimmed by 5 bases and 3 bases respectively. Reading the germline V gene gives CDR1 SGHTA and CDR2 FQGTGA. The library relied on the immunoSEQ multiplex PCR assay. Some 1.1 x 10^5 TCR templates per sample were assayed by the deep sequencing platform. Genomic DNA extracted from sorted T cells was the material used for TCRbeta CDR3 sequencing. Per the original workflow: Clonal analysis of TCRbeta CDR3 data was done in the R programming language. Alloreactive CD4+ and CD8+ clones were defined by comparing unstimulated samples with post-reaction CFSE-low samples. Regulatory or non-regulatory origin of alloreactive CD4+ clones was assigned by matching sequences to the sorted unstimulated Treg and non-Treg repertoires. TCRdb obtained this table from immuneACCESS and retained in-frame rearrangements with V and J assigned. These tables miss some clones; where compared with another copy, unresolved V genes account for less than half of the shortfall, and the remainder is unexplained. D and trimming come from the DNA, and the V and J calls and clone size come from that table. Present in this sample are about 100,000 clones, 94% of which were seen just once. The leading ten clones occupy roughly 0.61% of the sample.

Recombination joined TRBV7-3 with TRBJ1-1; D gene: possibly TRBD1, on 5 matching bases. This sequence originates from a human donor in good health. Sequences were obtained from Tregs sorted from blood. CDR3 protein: CASSIDRDTEAFF. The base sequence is TGTGCCAGCAGCATTGACAGAGACACTGAAGCTTTCTTT.